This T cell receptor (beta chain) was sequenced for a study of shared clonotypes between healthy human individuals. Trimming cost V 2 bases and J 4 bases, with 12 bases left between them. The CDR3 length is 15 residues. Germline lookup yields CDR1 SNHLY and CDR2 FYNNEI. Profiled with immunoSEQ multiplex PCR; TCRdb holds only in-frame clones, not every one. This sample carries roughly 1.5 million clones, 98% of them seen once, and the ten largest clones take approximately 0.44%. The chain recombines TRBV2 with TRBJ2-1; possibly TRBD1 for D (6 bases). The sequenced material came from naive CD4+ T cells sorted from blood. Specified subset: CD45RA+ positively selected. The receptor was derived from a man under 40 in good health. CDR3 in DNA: TGTGCCAGCAGTGAATCCCCCGGACAGTACAATGAGCAGTTCTTC. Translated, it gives CASSESPGQYNEQFF.